Below, 4 T cell receptor beta chains from the same sample are listed, as sequenced in a study of identical twins. TCRdb used MiXCR to reprocess the 5' RACE reads, holding one entry per CDR3 protein. The sample yields hundreds of thousands of distinct CDR3 sequences, over 20% seen once. These data also formed part of another study, on T cells expressing NK-cell markers.

Sample: PBMCs. All receptors come from a young woman in good health.

The chain joins TRBV11-3 to TRBJ2-7; TRBD1 aligns across 10 bases. The CDR3 is 15 residues long. J gave up 0 bases and V 4 bases, and 3 bases lay outside the gene matches. CDR1 is SGHNT and CDR2 is YENEEA in the germline V gene. DNA for the CDR3: TGTGCCAGCAGCTCGGGACAGGGGATCTCCTACGAGCAGTACTTC. Residues: CASSSGQGISYEQYF.

This clonotype has more than one count but fewer than ten. The V call is TRBV20-1, the J call TRBJ2-5, with 7 bases identical to TRBD2. This CDR3 has 14 amino acids. The germline CDR1 and CDR2 sequences are DFQATT and SNEGSKA (reference sequence). The trim removed 5 bases at V and 9 bases at J, leaving 15 bases unmatched. This CDR3 is CSAHGGGPATAQYF. The CDR3 DNA follows: TGCAGTGCTCATGGCGGGGGACCGGCCACGGCCCAGTACTTC.

This clonotype was observed a few times. This chain links TRBV30 with TRBJ1-1; tentative D call: TRBD1 (5 bases). V was trimmed by 0 bases and J by 7 bases, leaving 15 bases between them. Germline CDR1 reads GTSNPN; CDR2 reads SVGIG (reference sequence). The CDR3 is made up of 14 amino acids. This CDR3 is CAWSVGTGPYEAFF. CDR3 DNA: TGTGCCTGGAGTGTAGGGACCGGACCTTATGAAGCTTTCTTT. The full variable domain, with the rest looked up from reference TRBV30 and TRBJ1-1, is SQTIHQWPATLVQPVGSPLSLECTVEGTSNPNLYWYRQAAGRGLQLLFYSVGIGQISSEVPQNLSASRPQDRQFILSSKKLLLSDSGFYLCAWSVGTGPYEAFFGQGTRLTVV.

V usage is TRBV7-2 and J usage is TRBJ2-1; tentatively, D is TRBD2 (9 bases). The V end was cut by 6 bases, the J end by 15 bases, with 21 bases between. The CDR3 runs to 13 residues. Looked up from germline, CDR1 is SGHTA and CDR2 is FQGNSA. The CDR3 nucleotides read TGTGCCAGCAGGGCTACCGGACAGGGACTAGCGTTCTTC. Residues: CASRATGQGLAFF.